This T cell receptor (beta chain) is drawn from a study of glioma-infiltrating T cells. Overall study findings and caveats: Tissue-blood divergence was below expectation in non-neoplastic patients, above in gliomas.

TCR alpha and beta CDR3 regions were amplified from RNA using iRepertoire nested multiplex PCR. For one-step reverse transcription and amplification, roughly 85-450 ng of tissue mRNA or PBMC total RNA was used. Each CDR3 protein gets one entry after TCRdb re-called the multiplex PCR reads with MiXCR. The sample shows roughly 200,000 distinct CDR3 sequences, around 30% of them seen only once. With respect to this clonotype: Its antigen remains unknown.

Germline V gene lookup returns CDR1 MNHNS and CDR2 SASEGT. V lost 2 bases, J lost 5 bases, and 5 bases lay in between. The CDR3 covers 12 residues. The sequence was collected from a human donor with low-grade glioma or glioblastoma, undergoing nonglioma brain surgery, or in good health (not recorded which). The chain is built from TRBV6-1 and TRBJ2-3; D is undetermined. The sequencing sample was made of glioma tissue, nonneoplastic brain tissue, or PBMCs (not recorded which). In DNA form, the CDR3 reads TGTGCCAGCAGTGAAAACGAAGATACGCAGTATTTT. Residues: CASSENEDTQYF.